This T cell receptor beta chain derives from a study of response to subunit inactivated influenza vaccine (dated by TCRdb to the late 2010s). About the investigation overall: The study used deep quantitative T cell receptor repertoire profiling to track responses to a trivalent subunit inactivated influenza vaccine.

Reading the germline V gene gives CDR1 SGHNT and CDR2 YENEEA. Ends trimmed: V by 6 bases, J by 3 bases; bases unmatched to a gene: 6. The CDR3 starts with the cysteine, ends with the phenylalanine, and has 15 residues. Only the CDR3 region is kept as DNA, spanning 45 bases read in frame from base 1. Library prep was done by RT-PCR. Data came from an Illumina HiSeq 2500. TCRdb handled the public reads itself, with Q25 trimming in fastp and clone calling in MiXCR, and kept productive beta chains. Identical CDR3 proteins give one entry, which carries the most common genes and DNA. Within this sample are about 500,000 distinct CDR3 sequences, with more than 15% of them counted one time only. The ten largest make up over 2.5% of the sample. Remarks on this clonotype: The target of this receptor is not known. The sample holds no much larger clone one base away, and base qualities are not on file.

Beyond this particular receptor, the publication reports: The authors proposed that each seasonal influenza vaccination may bring in only a limited number of new T cells.

The sequencing here drew on CD4+ T cells sorted from PBMCs, taken about 23 months after vaccination. The chain employs TRBV11-3 and TRBJ2-2, with TRBD1 identical over 8 junction bases. The sequence came from a man aged 50 to 69 who received an inactivated influenza vaccine. Donor details come from another sample of the same person, matched by shared clones. The CDR3 is CASRPGGRDTGELFF. The nucleotide sequence reads as follows: TGTGCCAGCAGGCCAGGGGGCCGGGACACCGGGGAGCTGTTTTTT.